A selection of T cell receptor beta chains follows, all from one sample in a study of blood T cell repertoires in COVID-19. Using immunoSEQ multiplex PCR, the repertoire was profiled, and TCRdb retains in-frame clones only, with some absent. There are tens of thousands of clones in the sample; about 86% occur only once, and 25% to 30% lies in the top ten. The sample taken for sequencing was peripheral blood. Receptors were obtained from a woman of 80 years or more with active or convalescent COVID-19. Each CDR3 is given with its conserved first and last residue. A D gene is named only where the DNA matches it firmly. Clone size, where shown, is once, few, many, or a class for clones that have expanded.

d_call | j_call | clone_size | v_call | cdr3_nt | cdr3_aa
- | TRBJ1-4 | - | TRBV5-6 | TGTGCCAGCAGCTTGGGGACGGGGAGTAATGAAAAACTGTTTTTT | CASSLGTGSNEKLFF
TRBD2 | TRBJ2-5 | - | TRBV9 | TGTGCCAGCAGCAAGAGCGGTAACGGGGGGAATTACCAAGAGACCCAGTACTTC | CASSKSGNGGNYQETQYF
- | TRBJ2-3 | - | TRBV19 | TGTGCCAGTAGTATTAAGGGCAGGGGACGCGAAGGTACGCAGTATTTT | CASSIKGRGREGTQYF
- | TRBJ2-3 | - | TRBV2 | TGTGCCAGCAGGCGCCCCCCCGACAGCAACACAGATACGCAGTATTTT | CASRRPPDSNTDTQYF
TRBD1 | TRBJ2-2 | - | TRBV2 | TGTGCCAGGGCAACACAGGGGACCGGGGAGCTGTTTTTT | CARATQGTGELFF
- | TRBJ1-5 | - | TRBV7-2 | TGTGCCAGCAGCTTAGGAGCCGGGAGAGCCCAGCATTTT | CASSLGAGRAQHF
TRBD2 | TRBJ2-5 | medium-sized | TRBV7-9 | TGTGCCAGCTTGGGGACTCGGGGGGGCCCCCGCCACGGAGAGACCCAGTACTTC | CASLGTRGGPRHGETQYF
TRBD1 | TRBJ1-2 | - | TRBV6-5 | TGTGCCAGCAAGCCGGCAGGGGGCTATGGCTACACCTTC | CASKPAGGYGYTF
- | TRBJ2-3 | - | TRBV7-9 | TGTGCCAGCAGCCGCGGAGCCCCGGTGGATACGCAGTATTTT | CASSRGAPVDTQYF
- | TRBJ2-2 | - | TRBV6-5 | TGTGCCAGCAGGAGGGGGACGGGCGGGGAGCTGTTTTTT | CASRRGTGGELFF
- | TRBJ1-5 | - | TRBV6-2/TRBV6-3 | TGTGCCAGCAGTTACTGGTGGGCAGGGAAAGGTCAGCCCCAGCATTTT | CASSYWWAGKGQPQHF
TRBD2 | TRBJ2-3 | - | TRBV9 | TGTGCCAGCACCCTAGCGGGGGGGATCACAGATACGCAGTATTTT | CASTLAGGITDTQYF
- | TRBJ1-4 | - | TRBV6-5 | TGTGCCAGCAGTTTGGCACCTGCTAATGAAAAACTGTTTTTT | CASSLAPANEKLFF
- | TRBJ1-1 | - | TRBV5-1 | TGCGCCAGCAGCGGGGAACAGGTGAACACTGAAGCTTTCTTT | CASSGEQVNTEAFF
- | TRBJ1-1 | - | TRBV4-3 | TGCGCCAGCAGCCAAGATACTTACGCTGAAGCTTTCTTT | CASSQDTYAEAFF
- | TRBJ2-3 | - | TRBV19 | TGTGCCAGTAGTGCCGGGAGCACAGATACGCAGTATTTT | CASSAGSTDTQYF
TRBD1 | TRBJ2-5 | once | TRBV6-6 | TGTGCCAGCGGGGGGACAGGGCTAGAGACCCAGTACTTC | CASGGTGLETQYF
TRBD1 | TRBJ2-7 | - | TRBV18 | TGTGCCAGCTCCAGGGGGCCCAACCAGGCTGGAGAGCAGTACTTC | CASSRGPNQAGEQYF
- | TRBJ1-2 | - | TRBV28 | TGTGCCAGCAGTTTAGCTAGGCTGGGGCACTATGGCTACACCTTC | CASSLARLGHYGYTF
- | TRBJ1-1 | few | TRBV20-1 | TGCAGTGCTACGGTAAGCACTGAAGCTTTCTTT | CSATVSTEAFF
TRBD1 | TRBJ1-5 | few | TRBV10-3 | TGTGCCATCAGTGATTCGGACAGGGGATACCAGCCCCAGCATTTT | CAISDSDRGYQPQHF
- | TRBJ1-3 | - | TRBV3-1/TRBV3-2 | TGTGCCAGCAGCCTGCAGGGGCCACTGAGAAACACCATATATTTT | CASSLQGPLRNTIYF
- | TRBJ1-2 | few | TRBV7-8 | TGTGCCAGCAGCTTAAAGGACACACGCTATGGCTACACCTTC | CASSLKDTRYGYTF
- | TRBJ2-6 | - | TRBV6-1 | TGTGCCAGCAGTGAGGTCGGCTCTGGGGCCAACGTCCTGACTTTC | CASSEVGSGANVLTF
TRBD1 | TRBJ1-1 | - | TRBV2 | TGTGCCAGCAGTGTGGACAGGGGGGATATGAACACTGAAGCTTTCTTT | CASSVDRGDMNTEAFF
- | TRBJ2-5 | - | TRBV15 | TGTGCCACCAGCCCAGTGGGGGGGGCCTTTGAGACCCAGTACTTC | CATSPVGGAFETQYF
TRBD1 | TRBJ1-2 | few | TRBV6-5 | TGTGCCAGCAGTTACAAGGACAGGCGCGGCTACACCTTC | CASSYKDRRGYTF